This T cell receptor beta chain is drawn from a study of blood T cell repertoires in COVID-19. Study context: The United States, Italy and Spain provided the acute and convalescent COVID-19 samples.

Trimming pared 3 bases from V and 0 bases from J, leaving 7 bases between. The CDR3 is 14 amino acids. The germline CDR1 and CDR2 sequences are KGHSH and LQKENI. In the authors' methods: Amplified reference gene primers provided the basis for estimating nucleated cell counts. Sequenced by immunoSEQ multiplex PCR; TCRdb stores in-frame clones only, minus some. The D gene and trimming were derived from the DNA, and the V and J assignments and clone size from that table. The sample records roughly 200,000 clones, about 85% being singletons. The sequence derives from a human donor in a cohort sampled during active COVID-19. Sequenced input: peripheral blood. The rearrangement uses TRBV18 and TRBJ2-3; D unclear. The CDR3 here is CASSPLDSTDTQYF. For the CDR3, the DNA is TGTGCCAGCTCACCGCTAGATAGCACAGATACGCAGTATTTT.